Presented here are 14 T cell receptor beta chains from one specimen sequenced in a study of T cells after yellow fever vaccination. MiXCR, applied by TCRdb to the 5' RACE reads, yields one record per CDR3 protein. The sample lists approximately 260,000 distinct CDR3 sequences, around 13% occurring once. Sequenced material: CD4+ T cells sorted from PBMCs, taken 45 days after the yellow fever booster vaccination. The receptors come from a man aged 25-45 years who received the YFV17D yellow fever vaccine.

This clonotype appeared a few times. The chain employs TRBV20-1 and TRBJ2-5; TRBD2 agrees at 8 bases. CDR3 size: 13 residues. V lost 3 bases, J lost 6 bases, and 6 bases stayed unmatched. Germline CDR1 and CDR2: DFQATT and SNEGSKA (reference sequence). CDR3 loop: CSASGREGKTQYF. The CDR3 bases are TGCAGTGCTAGTGGACGGGAGGGCAAGACCCAGTACTTC.

This clonotype came up many times. The chain carries TRBV27 and TRBJ2-5; 11 bases are shared with TRBD2. CDR1 is MNHEY and CDR2 is SMNVEV in the germline V gene (reference sequence). The CDR3 loop spans 16 amino acids. Germline trimming cut 4 bases from V and 6 bases from J; bases unmatched to any gene: 10. This CDR3 is CASSSPLTSGRKTQYF. The DNA of the CDR3 is TGTGCCAGCAGTTCGCCCCTCACTAGCGGGAGAAAGACCCAGTACTTC.

This clonotype was detected a few times. The chain has TRBV6-1 and TRBJ1-5; tentative D call: TRBD1 (5 bases). There are 14 residues in the CDR3. Germline V CDR1 and CDR2: MNHNS, SASEGT. Trimming cost V 5 bases and J 7 bases, with 15 bases left between them. The CDR3 here is CASSPWDGGQPQHF. CDR3 in DNA: TGTGCCAGCAGTCCCTGGGACGGAGGACAGCCCCAGCATTTT.

The gene calls are TRBV20-1 and TRBJ2-1; 10 bases align to TRBD1. V gave up 6 bases and J gave up 2 bases; unmatched junction bases: 7. The CDR3 spans 15 residues. CDR1 DFQATT and CDR2 SNEGSKA come from the germline V gene (reference sequence). CDR3 amino acids: CSATTTGGTYNEQFF. For the CDR3, the DNA is TGCAGTGCAACGACGACAGGGGGCACCTACAATGAGCAGTTCTTC.

This clonotype showed up just a few times. The rearrangement links TRBV27 to TRBJ2-3; 7 nucleotides line up with TRBD2. Losses at the gene ends were 8 bases for V and 5 bases for J; bases not matched to a gene: 10. In germline, CDR1 is MNHEY, CDR2 SMNVEV (reference sequence). The CDR3 runs 14 residues. The CDR3 loop is CASSSPGGRDTQYF. CDR3 in DNA: TGTGCCAGCTCCTCCCCGGGGGGACGAGATACGCAGTATTTT.

This rearrangement joins TRBV20-1 to TRBJ1-2, with 9 bases lining up with TRBD1. This CDR3 has 15 residues. CDR1 and CDR2 (germline): DFQATT, SNEGSKA (reference sequence). V shed 6 bases and J 4 bases; nucleotides not matched to a gene: 12. CDR3 nucleotide sequence: TGCAGTGCCACTCTAGGCGCACAGGGGGCCTATGGCTACACCTTC. Its protein product is CSATLGAQGAYGYTF.

The rearrangement links TRBV6-5 to TRBJ2-7; 7 nucleotides match TRBD1. The junction had 10 bases not matched to a gene; V was cut back by 4 bases and J by 7 bases. Germline V gene sequence: CDR1 MNHEY, CDR2 SVGAGI. The length of the CDR3 is 14 residues. The DNA for the CDR3 is TGTGCCAGCAGTTGGGACAGCACCTCGGTTGAGCAGTACTTC. Translation: CASSWDSTSVEQYF.

This clonotype occurred a few times. The chain has TRBV29-1 and TRBJ2-2; 14 bases fit TRBD2. Trimming at V came to 6 bases and at J to 2 bases, leaving 8 bases not matched to a gene. CDR3 length equals 17 residues. Germline loops: CDR1 SQVTM, CDR2 ANQGSEA. CDR3 residues: CSVTGTSGSVNTGELFF. The DNA of the CDR3 is TGCAGCGTCACCGGGACTAGCGGGAGCGTAAACACCGGGGAGCTGTTTTTT.

The chain couples TRBV6-2 or TRBV6-3 to TRBJ2-2, with D perhaps TRBD1 (5 bases). The germline V and J ends were trimmed by 5 bases and 0 bases, with 7 bases remaining between them. The germline V gene has CDR1 MNHEY and CDR2 SVGEGT. The CDR3 has 14 amino acids. CDR3 bases: TGTGCCAGCAGTGAGGACACGAACACCGGGGAGCTGTTTTTT. Encoded protein: CASSEDTNTGELFF.

This clonotype has only a few counts. The chain employs TRBV7-9 and TRBJ2-2, with D perhaps matching TRBD2 (6 bases). CDR1 and CDR2 (germline): SEHNR, FQNEAQ (reference sequence). Trimming left V 6 bases short and J 2 bases short, with 10 bases between. This CDR3 is 14 amino acids long. CDR3 protein: CASRGDSNTGELFF. CDR3 DNA: TGTGCCAGCAGGGGGGACTCTAACACCGGGGAGCTGTTTTTT.

V gene TRBV27 combines with J gene TRBJ1-2, with TRBD1 identical over 7 bases. The CDR3 contains 12 residues. V lost 8 bases and J lost 6; bases outside the gene matches: 6. Germline CDR1 reads MNHEY; CDR2 reads SMNVEV (reference sequence). The chain's CDR3 is CASLGGVNGYTF. The CDR3 DNA is TGTGCCAGCCTAGGGGGCGTAAATGGCTACACCTTC.

This sequence joins TRBV7-2 and TRBJ2-7; 8 positions agree with TRBD2. This CDR3 is built from 15 residues. The V and J ends lost 1 base and 7 bases, in that order; junction bases with no gene match: 9. The germline V gene has CDR1 SGHTA and CDR2 FQGNSA. CDR3 nucleotides: TGTGCCAGCAGCTTAGACCGAGCGGGAGCTTCTGAGCAGTACTTC. It yields the protein CASSLDRAGASEQYF.

This clonotype was detected a few times. The chain recombines TRBV10-3 with TRBJ2-2; TRBD1 agrees at 8 bases. This CDR3 has 15 amino acids. With V trimmed by 9 bases and J by 7 bases, 13 bases remained unmatched. Germline V gives CDR1 ENHRY, CDR2 SYGVKD. CDR3 in DNA: TGTGCCATAAGGGGATCGGGACAGGCCCACGGGGAGCTGTTTTTT. This gives the protein CAIRGSGQAHGELFF.

This clonotype was found a few times. J is TRBJ2-7 and V is TRBV18, with 11 positions matching TRBD2. The germline CDR1 and CDR2 sequences are KGHSH and LQKENI. Trimming at V came to 6 bases and at J to 2 bases, leaving 15 bases not matched to a gene. This CDR3 spans 18 amino acids. The CDR3 loop reads CASSDFRASGRRTYEQYF. The CDR3 nucleotides are TGTGCCAGCTCCGACTTTAGGGCTAGCGGGAGGCGGACCTACGAGCAGTACTTC.